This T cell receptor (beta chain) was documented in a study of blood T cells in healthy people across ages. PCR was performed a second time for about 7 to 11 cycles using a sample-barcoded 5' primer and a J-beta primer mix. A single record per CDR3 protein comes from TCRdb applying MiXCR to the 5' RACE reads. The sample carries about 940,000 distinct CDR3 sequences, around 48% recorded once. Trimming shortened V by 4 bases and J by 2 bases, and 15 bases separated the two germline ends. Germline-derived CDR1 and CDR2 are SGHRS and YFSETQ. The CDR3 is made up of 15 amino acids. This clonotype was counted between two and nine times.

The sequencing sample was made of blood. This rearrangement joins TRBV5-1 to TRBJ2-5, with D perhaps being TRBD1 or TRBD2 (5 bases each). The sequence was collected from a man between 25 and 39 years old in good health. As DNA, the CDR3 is TGCGCCAGCAGCCCCTACGTGGGGGTTCAAGAGACCCAGTACTTC. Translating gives CASSPYVGVQETQYF.